This T cell receptor (beta chain) is drawn from a study of type 1 and type 2 diabetes patients (TCRdb year 2016). For the wider study: The cohort comprised fewer than 10 type 1 diabetes patients, a few type 2 diabetes patients and six or seven nondiabetic controls recruited in China. Altogether, around 19,000,000 paired-end reads were produced across the whole study. The study used high-throughput sequencing to profile TCRbeta repertoires and compare individuals with type 1 diabetes, type 2 diabetes and no diabetes. V gene usage was similar between roughly 22-cycle and roughly 25-cycle amplification, suggesting similar primer efficiencies and random PCR bias. Type 2 diabetes patients served as a disease comparison group for the type 1 diabetes patients. The TCRbeta libraries underwent paired-end sequencing on Illumina HiSeq 2000 or MiSeq instruments. Across the study, CD4+ and CD8+ T cells were positively selected from PBMCs using CD4 or CD8 MicroBeads on MACS columns. Results and caveats for the whole study, not just this receptor: Study groups were not matched for age and gender, which possibly biased interpretation. High diversity was shown by type 2 diabetes repertoires, and the diversity was significantly greater than that of type 1 diabetes repertoires in both CD4+ and CD8+ T cells. Only a limited number of T2D and control samples were sequenced, so some T1D-only HECs might also appear in more T2D or control samples. Highly correlated V and J gene usage patterns were observed for type 2 diabetes and control samples, with an average of approximately 0.97 between samples. Few highly-expanded CD4+ clones, median one, were found in type 2 diabetes patients, accounting for a median approximately 4% of reads.

Instrument on record: Illumina MiSeq. Genomic DNA from sorted T cell subsets was used as template for TCRbeta CDR3 amplification. The TCRbeta CDR3 region was amplified by multiplex PCR with 30 forward and 13 reverse primers. PCR products were purified with AMPure XP beads, then indices and adaptors were added in a second roughly 26-cycle PCR. Libraries were gel-purified using the QIAquick Gel Extraction Kit before sequencing. The source study handled its data this way. FLASH was used to merge the paired-end reads, and IgBLAST was used to align the reads to IMGT V, D and J germline references. Reads with less than 70% alignment identity to germline references were removed, leaving 10 million to 14 million reads across the study. Following IMGT definitions, CDR3 boundaries, reading frame and productivity were assigned. A highly-expanded clone was defined as any clone making up 1% or more of reads, and normalized Shannon entropy served as the measure of diversity. Unpaired two-tailed t-tests were used to test for differences in Shannon entropy between groups. TCRdb itself trimmed the public reads at Q25 with fastp, ran MiXCR and retained productive beta chains. Entries are consolidated by CDR3 protein sequence, retaining the most common genes and DNA. TCRdb, not the authors, supplied the V and J calls. The sample records 280,000 or so distinct CDR3 sequences, roughly 50% of which are singletons. The leading ten clones occupy roughly 13% of the sample.

As to this clonotype: Which antigen it targets is not known. Base-call qualities are not available, and no considerably larger clone is one nucleotide away.

The CDR3 sequence holds 14 residues, the cysteine and phenylalanine included. The DNA shown is the 42-base CDR3, in frame from base 1. The germline V gene sets CDR1 to SGHTA and CDR2 to FQGNSA. Trimming costs V 0 bases and J 7 bases, and their ends lie 10 bases apart. Standard classification criteria for type 1 or type 2 diabetes were met by all diabetic patients, and glucose and C-peptide were assessed by WHO-recommended methods. Donors with other autoimmune diseases or infections within the previous four weeks were excluded. About 10 milliliters of peripheral blood were drawn from each participant. LymphoPrep density separation was used to isolate PBMCs.

The sequencing sample was made of peripheral blood mononuclear cells (PBMCs). The chain couples TRBV7-2 to TRBJ2-1; the D gene cannot be named for sure. The origin of this receptor is a young man with type 2 diabetes. The CDR3 is CASSLALSGNEQFF. The sequenced DNA is TGTGCCAGCAGCTTAGCATTGTCGGGTAATGAGCAGTTCTTC.